This TCR beta chain was recorded in a study of neurological immune-mediated disorders. Study results and caveats: CDR3 amino acid sequences found in expanded clones were never shared across subjects, suggesting private repertoires in all groups. Expansion of TCR clones was greatest in HTLV-1-associated myelopathy and smallest in multiple sclerosis, where it fell below that of healthy controls.

This clonotype was detected ten times or more. Antigen unknown. The team produced cDNA through 5'RACE using 10-nucleotide random UMIs. One entry per CDR3 protein, called by TCRdb with MiXCR from the 5' RACE reads. The table shows about 40,000 distinct CDR3 sequences, with 13% to 15% occurring only once. CDR1 LNHNV and CDR2 YYDKDF come from the germline V gene (reference sequence). Trimming took off 0 bases at V and 0 bases at J, with 12 bases between the two ends. This CDR3 is built from 17 residues. This chain joins TRBV15 and TRBJ1-3; D not resolved. This clonotype was obtained from a woman aged 45-65 years with HTLV-1-associated myelopathy (HAM/TSP). The sequencing input was PBMCs. CDR3 DNA: TGTGCCACCAGCAGAGATCGGAGGTTATCCTCTGGAAACACCATATATTTT. It is translated as CATSRDRRLSSGNTIYF.